These 29 T cell receptor beta chains share one sample of origin, sequenced in a study of CD8 T cells in ankylosing spondylitis. Points from the study as a whole: Ankylosing spondylitis blood appeared to carry a characteristic TCR beta motif of eight or nine highly homologous variants.

Their cognate antigens are unknown. TCRdb recomputed calls from the 5' RACE reads with MiXCR, one row per CDR3 protein. The sample has 200,000 to 250,000 distinct CDR3 sequences; more than 5.5% are singletons. The specimen was blood, either unsorted or a sorted T cell fraction (not recorded which). The receptors originated from a male donor with ankylosing spondylitis.

This clonotype was recorded at least ten times. The J gene is TRBJ1-2, the V gene TRBV27; 8 bases align to TRBD1. Germline-derived CDR1 and CDR2 are MNHEY and SMNVEV (reference sequence). The CDR3 runs to 12 residues. The J segment lost 7 bases and the V segment lost 10 bases, leaving 8 bases of the junction unmatched. The CDR3 sequence: CATATGASGYTF. The CDR3 DNA reads TGTGCCACCGCGACAGGGGCGAGTGGCTACACCTTC.

This clonotype was seen ten or more times. The chain joins TRBV7-9 to TRBJ2-1; 7 nucleotides line up with TRBD2. The CDR3 loop spans 17 amino acids. Germline V lookup: CDR1 SEHNR, CDR2 FQNEAQ (reference sequence). The V and J ends lost 4 bases and 3 bases, in that order; junction bases with no gene match: 12. The CDR3 here is CASSSSLREANYNEQFF. DNA for the CDR3: TGTGCCAGCAGCTCCTCTCTACGGGAGGCGAACTACAATGAGCAGTTCTTC.

In its sample, this clonotype was seen many times. The chain combines TRBV24-1 with TRBJ2-5, with 9 bases lining up with TRBD1. The CDR3 totals 15 residues. V trimming: 3 bases; J trimming: 3 bases; junction bases outside the gene matches: 4. Looked up from germline, CDR1 is KGHDR and CDR2 is SFDVKD. The CDR3 DNA reads as TGTGCCACCAGTGATCCGACAGGGGGAGAAGAGACCCAGTACTTC. Amino acid sequence: CATSDPTGGEETQYF.

This clonotype was detected many times. The CDR3 carries no conserved terminal phenylalanine or tryptophan, so it likely arises from a read error. The V and J genes are TRBV29-1 and TRBJ2-1; 10 positions agree with TRBD2. V gave up 4 bases and J gave up 10 bases; unmatched junction bases: 4. There are 12 residues in the CDR3. The V gene's germline CDR1 is SQVTM and CDR2 ANQGSEA. The CDR3 loop is CSVGLAGLEQFY. The CDR3 nucleotides read TGCAGCGTTGGACTAGCGGGCCTAGAGCAGTTCTAC.

Ten or more counts support this clonotype. The gene calls are TRBV12-5 and TRBJ2-1; the D is unclear. The CDR3 is 12 residues long. Germline assignment: CDR1 LGHNT and CDR2 FRNRAP. The V end lost 1 base, the J end lost 4 bases, and 2 bases lay between the germline ends. CDR3 residues: CASGLGYNEQFF. As DNA, the CDR3 is TGTGCTAGTGGTTTGGGATACAATGAGCAGTTCTTC.

This clonotype came up many times. J is TRBJ1-3 and V is TRBV11-2, with a tentative D call TRBD1 (5 bases). V gave up 0 bases and J gave up 0 bases, with 12 bases separating them. The CDR3 consists of 17 residues. The germline V gene has CDR1 SGHAT and CDR2 FQNNGV. This CDR3 is CASSLDWGGGSGNTIYF. The CDR3 DNA is TGTGCCAGCAGCTTAGATTGGGGCGGGGGCTCTGGAAACACCATATATTTT.

This clonotype was observed a few times. This chain connects TRBV20-1 to TRBJ2-1, with 7 bases identical to TRBD1. Germline loops: CDR1 DFQATT, CDR2 SNEGSKA (reference sequence). V gave up 3 bases and J gave up 12 bases; unmatched junction bases: 8. CDR3 length: 12 residues. The CDR3 DNA reads TGCAGTGCTAGGGTAGGGGGCAGTGGGCAGTTCTTC. It encodes CSARVGGSGQFF.

There are many counts of this clonotype. The V gene is TRBV5-1, the J gene TRBJ1-2; TRBD1 matches at 7 bases. Trimming at V came to 0 bases and at J to 8 bases, leaving 10 bases not matched to a gene. The germline V gene has CDR1 SGHRS and CDR2 YFSETQ. The CDR3 runs to 15 residues. CDR3 bases: TGCGCCAGCAGCTTGGAATTGGGACAGCTATGGGGCTACACCTTC. Protein sequence: CASSLELGQLWGYTF. The full variable domain, rest sourced from reference TRBV5-1 and TRBJ1-2, is KAGVTQTPRYLIKTRGQQVTLSCSPISGHRSVSWYQQTPGQGLQFLFEYFSETQRNKGNFPGRFSGRQFSNSRSEMNVSTLELGDSALYLCASSLELGQLWGYTFGSGTRLTVV.

The chain employs TRBV4-3 and TRBJ2-2; D ambiguous. The CDR3 has 14 residues. Trimming removed 0 bases at V and 6 bases at J, with 8 bases between. The germline gives CDR1 LGHNA, CDR2 YSLEER. CDR3 region: CASSQDRVPGELFF. Written as DNA, the CDR3 is TGCGCCAGCAGCCAAGATAGGGTTCCCGGGGAGCTGTTTTTT.

There are many counts of this clonotype. The V call is TRBV5-1, the J call TRBJ1-1; D remains unclear. The V gene lost 4 bases and the J gene lost 4 bases, with 8 bases spanning the gap. The germline gives CDR1 SGHRS, CDR2 YFSETQ. CDR3 length equals 12 residues. This CDR3 reads CASSGPSTEAFF. CDR3 bases: TGCGCCAGCAGCGGGCCTAGCACTGAAGCTTTCTTT.

The chain recombines TRBV24-1 with TRBJ1-1; D is unresolved. The CDR3 runs to 14 residues. Trimming took 0 bases from V and 11 from J, leaving 15 bases between them. The V gene's germline CDR1 is KGHDR and CDR2 SFDVKD. CDR3 in DNA: TGTGCCACCAGTGATTTGCCGAGAGGCTTCCCCGCTTTCTTT. Translation gives CATSDLPRGFPAFF.

The rearrangement joins TRBV7-8 to TRBJ2-7; 8 bases match TRBD1. V gave up 5 bases and J gave up 2 bases; unmatched junction bases: 11. The CDR3 spans 16 residues. Germline V gene data show CDR1 as SGHVS and CDR2 as FQNEAQ. CDR3 coding DNA: TGTGCCAGCAGCCCCACCGCGGGACAGGTGACCTACGAGCAGTACTTC. Its protein product is CASSPTAGQVTYEQYF.

This clonotype was seen repeatedly, ten times or more. V and J are TRBV29-1 and TRBJ2-7; D may match TRBD1 or TRBD2 (5 bases each). The germline V gene encodes CDR1 SQVTM and CDR2 ANQGSEA. The CDR3 has 12 residues. Trimming shortened V by 4 bases and J by 4 bases, and 11 bases separated the two germline ends. The chain's CDR3 is CSVGVGPYEQYF. CDR3 coding DNA: TGCAGCGTTGGGGTGGGACCTTACGAGCAGTACTTC.

This clonotype was recorded at least ten times. The gene calls are TRBV2 and TRBJ1-1, with D unclear. The CDR3 is 14 residues long. CDR1 SNHLY and CDR2 FYNNEI come from the germline V gene. V was trimmed by 6 bases and J by 5 bases, leaving 16 bases between them. In nucleotides, the CDR3 is TGTGCCAGCAGCATCCCTCGGCAGCGGACTGAAGCTTTCTTT. It yields the protein CASSIPRQRTEAFF.

The sample holds many counts of this clonotype. This CDR3 is CSVLTGATNTGELFF. CDR3 bases: TGCAGCGTGCTAACAGGGGCGACGAACACCGGGGAGCTGTTTTTT. The J gene is TRBJ2-2, the V gene TRBV29-1; 7 nucleotides line up with TRBD1. Trimming took 6 bases from V and 0 from J; bases not matched to a gene: 7. The CDR3 extends over 15 amino acids. Germline CDR1 is SQVTM and CDR2 is ANQGSEA.

This clonotype was detected many times. This rearrangement joins TRBV5-1 to TRBJ2-7, with 11 bases fitting TRBD2. V lost 4 bases, J lost 3 bases, and 6 bases stayed unmatched. Germline V gene data show CDR1 as SGHRS and CDR2 as YFSETQ. The CDR3 has 15 residues. Here the CDR3 reads CASSPWTSGLYEQYF. Written as DNA, the CDR3 is TGCGCCAGCAGCCCCTGGACTAGCGGGCTCTACGAGCAGTACTTC.

This clonotype was detected many times. The chain employs TRBV6-2 or TRBV6-3 and TRBJ1-5, with unresolved D. The CDR3 sequence is 14 residues long. Germline V gene data show CDR1 as MNHEY and CDR2 as SVGEGT. V dropped 2 bases and J dropped 3 bases, with 8 bases sitting between them. This CDR3 reads CASSYGRINQPQHF. The CDR3 DNA follows: TGTGCCAGCAGTTACGGGCGGATCAATCAGCCCCAGCATTTT.

This clonotype has only a few counts. The chain uses TRBV5-1 and TRBJ2-7; D possibly corresponds to TRBD2 (6 bases). Trimming removed 5 bases from V and 6 bases from J, with 12 bases in between. The CDR3 runs to 12 residues. CDR1 and CDR2 from the germline V gene are SGHRS and YFSETQ. Written as DNA, the CDR3 is TGCGCCAGCAGGGGCGGGGTGAGCGAGCAGTACTTC. As protein: CASRGGVSEQYF.

As for this clonotype: Given a much more abundant clone one base away, this may be a read error. This chain links TRBV29-1 with TRBJ2-7, with TRBD1 as a possible D gene (6 bases). Germline loops: CDR1 SQVTM, CDR2 ANQGSEA. V lost 4 bases and J 0 bases, leaving 16 bases between the germline ends. CDR3 size: 15 residues. DNA for the CDR3: TGCAGCGTTGTTCGAAACAGGGTCACCTCCTACGAGCAGTACGTC. Translation: CSVVRNRVTSYEQYV.

A few counts support this clonotype. This chain uses TRBV9 with TRBJ1-5; D is unresolved. Looked up from germline, CDR1 is SGDLS and CDR2 is YYNGEE. The CDR3 is 13 residues long. The V and J ends lost 4 bases and 4 bases respectively, with 9 bases between them. CDR3 region: CASSPETNQPQHF. In nucleotides, the CDR3 is TGTGCCAGCAGCCCCGAAACTAATCAGCCCCAGCATTTT. Full variable domain (outside the CDR3, taken from reference TRBV9 and TRBJ1-5): DSGVTQTPKHLITATGQRVTLRCSPRSGDLSVYWYQQSLDQGLQFLIQYYNGEERAKGNILERFSAQQFPDLHSELNLSSLELGDSALYFCASSPETNQPQHFGDGTRLSIL.

This clonotype has just a few counts. This chain links TRBV10-3 with TRBJ2-5; 9 bases align to TRBD1. From germline, CDR1 is ENHRY and CDR2 SYGVKD. The junction had 11 bases not matched to a gene; V was cut back by 4 bases and J by 5 bases. The CDR3 contains 16 residues. CDR3 loop: CAISGNRTGAIETQYF. In DNA form, the CDR3 reads TGTGCCATCAGTGGCAATCGGACAGGGGCTATCGAGACCCAGTACTTC.

The chain carries TRBV6-2 or TRBV6-3 and TRBJ1-5, with D perhaps matching TRBD1 (5 bases). The CDR3 is 18 amino acids. Germline V gene data show CDR1 as MNHEY and CDR2 as SVGEGT. V was pared by 2 bases and J by 1 base, with 18 bases between. The CDR3 DNA follows: TGTGCCAGCAGTTACCGACCCGGGGATGGGGCCAGCAATCAGCCCCAGCATTTT. Its protein product is CASSYRPGDGASNQPQHF.

The sample holds a few counts of this clonotype. The CDR3 sequence: CASSPETGDETTEAFF. The CDR3 nucleotides are TGTGCCAGCAGCCCGGAGACAGGGGATGAGACCACTGAAGCTTTCTTT. This chain connects TRBV4-2 to TRBJ1-1; TRBD1 matches at 8 bases. The CDR3 loop spans 16 amino acids. The germline gives CDR1 LGHNA, CDR2 YNFKEQ. Germline trimming cut 4 bases from V and 4 bases from J; bases unmatched to any gene: 11.

This clonotype came up many times. This chain joins TRBV4-3 and TRBJ2-5; 8 bases are shared with TRBD1. The germline V gene encodes CDR1 LGHNA and CDR2 YSLEER. The V segment lost 2 bases and the J segment 6 bases; nucleotides outside the gene matches: 8. CDR3 length equals 15 residues. The CDR3 is CASSQRDDRGQTQYF. CDR3 in DNA: TGCGCCAGCAGCCAAAGGGACGACAGGGGACAGACCCAGTACTTC.

This clonotype occurred a few times. This sequence joins TRBV6-2 or TRBV6-3 and TRBJ2-2; D unresolved. Germline CDR1 and CDR2: MNHEY and SVGEGT. The CDR3 spans 14 residues. The germline V and J ends were trimmed by 2 bases and 6 bases, with 10 bases remaining between them. The CDR3 spells CASSYRPTPGELFF. CDR3 nucleotide sequence: TGTGCCAGCAGTTACAGGCCCACACCCGGGGAGCTGTTTTTT.

The table lists this clonotype with many counts. The chain is built from TRBV6-1 and TRBJ1-1, with a weak D call TRBD1 (6 bases). The CDR3 is made up of 16 amino acids. From germline, CDR1 is MNHNS and CDR2 SASEGT. Trimming stripped 6 bases from V and 2 bases from J, with 19 bases between. The chain's CDR3 is CASRPSAGEINTEAFF. The DNA for the CDR3 is TGTGCCAGCAGGCCGTCGGCAGGGGAGATAAACACTGAAGCTTTCTTT.

This clonotype was counted ten times or more. This chain connects TRBV7-9 to TRBJ1-1, with unresolved D. This CDR3 comprises 13 residues. Trimming pared 1 base from V and 8 bases from J, leaving 11 bases between. Germline assignment: CDR1 SEHNR and CDR2 FQNEAQ (reference sequence). The CDR3 DNA follows: TGTGCCAGCAGCTTAGATCTCGAGGAGGAAGCTTTCTTT. Its protein is CASSLDLEEEAFF.

This clonotype was counted between two and nine times. V gene TRBV7-6 combines with J gene TRBJ2-7; D is ambiguous. This CDR3 spans 15 amino acids. Trimming removed 1 base at V and 3 bases at J, with 13 bases between. CDR1 and CDR2 (germline): SGHVS, FNYEAQ. The CDR3, as DNA: TGTGCCAGCAGCTTAGGAGTCCGAGGTGGCTACGAGCAGTACTTC. This translates into CASSLGVRGGYEQYF.

This clonotype has ten or more counts. CDR3 DNA sequence: TGCAGTGCTAGAGTAGACACTTATAATTCACCCCTCCACTTT. Amino acids: CSARVDTYNSPLHF. V gene TRBV20-1 combines with J gene TRBJ1-6; D unclear. The V gene lost 1 base and the J gene lost 4 bases, with 8 bases spanning the gap. The CDR3 contains 14 residues. The germline V gene encodes CDR1 DFQATT and CDR2 SNEGSKA (reference sequence).